The present T cell receptor beta chain was sequenced within a study of T-cell reconstitution after alpha-beta-depleted transplantation in children. Unique molecular identifiers were incorporated when the TCRbeta library was constructed. TCRdb processed the PCR reads anew with MiXCR; each CDR3 protein has one entry. The table shows fewer than 250,000 distinct CDR3 sequences, with 7.5% to 9.5% occurring only once. Broader study findings: Recipient T cells and thymic progenitors that survived were the source of the high TCRbeta diversity seen at day 60 in some patients. One year after transplant, T-cell counts and diversity came mostly from newly produced T cells. Several hundred graft clones that had expanded were reportedly the source of alpha-beta T cells about two months after transplant.

CDR1 is SEHNR and CDR2 is FQNEAQ in the germline V gene (reference sequence). The V end lost 4 bases, the J end lost 8 bases, and 21 bases lay between the germline ends. The CDR3 runs 15 residues. In regard to this clonotype: The antigen remains unidentified.

J is TRBJ2-7 and V is TRBV7-9; D possibly corresponds to TRBD1 (6 bases). This clonotype originated in a male patient between 5 and 17 years old who had a stem cell transplant for acute lymphoblastic leukemia, so the T cells may come from the graft donor. The material was PBMCs, mostly from graft donor cells, obtained 180 days after TCRalphabeta/CD19-depleted stem cell transplant. The CDR3 is CASSSTSPDSSKQYF. CDR3 nucleotides: TGTGCCAGCAGCTCCACGTCCCCGGACAGTTCGAAGCAGTACTTC.